One sample yielded the 11 T cell receptor beta chains listed below, sequenced in a study of blood T cells in healthy people across ages. With a J-beta primer mix and a sample-barcoded 5' primer, a second PCR ran about 7 to 11 cycles. TCRdb reprocessed the 5' RACE reads with MiXCR, giving one entry per CDR3 protein. The table has some 750,000 distinct CDR3 sequences, 22% seen once; the top ten hold around a fifth. The sample comprised blood. These receptors were collected from a man aged 65-85 years in good health.

The chain combines TRBV4-2 with TRBJ1-1, with no clear D. The CDR3 length is 13 residues. The V and J ends lost 0 bases and 6 bases respectively, with 8 bases between them. Germline-derived CDR1 and CDR2 are LGHNA and YNFKEQ. The chain's CDR3 is CASSQELTAEAFF. The CDR3 nucleotides read TGTGCCAGCAGCCAAGAGTTAACAGCTGAAGCTTTCTTT.

This chain uses TRBV12-3 or TRBV12-4 with TRBJ2-5; TRBD1 is a possible D gene (6 bases). Trimming took 8 bases from V and 3 from J, leaving 10 bases between them. CDR3 size: 12 residues. The CDR3 region has the DNA TGTGCCAGCGGCGAGGGGGAAGAGACCCAGTACTTC. This codes for CASGEGEETQYF.

This clonotype was seen more than once but under ten times. The rearrangement links TRBV5-1 to TRBJ2-5, with 8 bases fitting TRBD2. With 1 base clipped from V and 1 base from J, the junction kept 6 bases outside the gene matches. This CDR3 spans 16 amino acids. CDR1 and CDR2 (germline): SGHRS, YFSETQ. CDR3 loop: CASSLSPLAVQETQYF. CDR3 DNA sequence: TGCGCCAGCAGCTTGTCACCACTAGCGGTCCAAGAGACCCAGTACTTC.

A single count supports this clonotype. At one end the junction does not follow the germline gene, possibly because of a read error. The chain couples TRBV4-2 to TRBJ2-5; 7 bases are a match to TRBD2. The V gene's germline CDR1 is LGHNA and CDR2 YNFKEQ. The CDR3 length is 17 residues. The CDR3 coding sequence is TGTGCCAGCAGCGAAGAGGGCTTTGGCGGGGGACAAGAGACCCAGTACTTC. Protein: CASSEEGFGGGQETQYF.

J is TRBJ1-1 and V is TRBV21-1; TRBD1, the D gene given by the table, was not confirmed from the DNA. TRBV21-1 is noted as a pseudogene. The length of the CDR3 is 17 residues. CDR3 residues: CASIDTGYDNPGTEAFF. The CDR3, as DNA: TGTGCCAGCATCGATACAGGGTACGACAACCCCGGCACTGAAGCTTTCTTT.

J is TRBJ1-3 and V is TRBV4-2; D is perhaps TRBD1 (6 bases). The ends were cut back, 0 bases at V and 2 bases at J, with 11 bases in the middle. There are 16 residues in the CDR3. Germline V gives CDR1 LGHNA, CDR2 YNFKEQ. CDR3 amino acids: CASSQELSGAGNTIYF. As DNA, the CDR3 is TGTGCCAGCAGCCAAGAACTATCAGGGGCTGGAAACACCATATATTTT.

The V call is TRBV18, the J call TRBJ1-5; 9 positions agree with TRBD1. V shed 1 base and J 2 bases; nucleotides not matched to a gene: 6. The CDR3 consists of 17 residues. Germline lookup yields CDR1 KGHSH and CDR2 LQKENI. CDR3 in DNA: TGTGCCAGCTCACCACGGACAGGGGATGTCGGCAATCAGCCCCAGCATTTT. It is translated as CASSPRTGDVGNQPQHF.

This clonotype was counted a few times. The chain is built from TRBV7-2 and TRBJ2-5; D is possibly TRBD2 (6 bases). Germline CDR1 reads SGHTA; CDR2 reads FQGNSA. The CDR3 spans 15 residues. The V end lost 5 bases, the J end lost 3 bases, and 16 bases lay between the germline ends. The DNA of the CDR3 is TGTGCCAGCAGCGGAGGGAGCTTGCTGAAAGAGACCCAGTACTTC. It encodes CASSGGSLLKETQYF.

In this sample, this clonotype turned up many times. J is TRBJ1-5 and V is TRBV7-9; D remains ambiguous. Between the trimmed V and J ends, which lost 5 bases and 5 bases, there was a span of 13 bases. The CDR3 is 14 residues long. Germline CDR1 SEHNR, CDR2 FQNEAQ (reference sequence). The CDR3 DNA sequence: TGTGCCAGCAGCGAGGACTCAACCGATCAGCCCCAGCATTTT. Protein sequence: CASSEDSTDQPQHF.

Worth noting for this clonotype: One end of the junction fails to match germline, which may point to a read error. The chain combines TRBV6-5 with TRBJ1-2, with 9 bases matching TRBD1. Germline lookup yields CDR1 MNHEY and CDR2 SVGAGI. There are 13 residues in the CDR3. In nucleotides, the CDR3 is TGTGCCGGCAGCCGACAGGGGGGGGATGGCTACACCTTC. This gives the protein CAGSRQGGDGYTF.

The chain has TRBV20-1 and TRBJ2-3; 7 positions agree with TRBD2. V dropped 1 base and J dropped 1; count of bases not matched to a gene: 5. The CDR3 is made up of 15 amino acids. CDR1 is DFQATT and CDR2 is SNEGSKA in the germline V gene (reference sequence). The CDR3 nucleotides read TGCAGTGCTAGAGTGGAACGGGGGGGCACAGATACGCAGTATTTT. Protein: CSARVERGGTDTQYF.